One sample yielded the 24 T cell receptor beta chains listed below, sequenced in a study of T cell changes during pregnancy in multiple sclerosis. Clones were sequenced by immunoSEQ multiplex PCR, and TCRdb holds only the in-frame ones, with some missing. This repertoire shows approximately 26,000 clones, nearly 90% found once; its top ten account for around 0.8%. The sequenced sample was CD4+ T cells from peripheral blood mononuclear cells, obtained in the second trimester of pregnancy. These receptors came from a female donor with multiple sclerosis, enrolled in a pregnancy study.

The gene calls are TRBV10-1 and TRBJ2-1, with TRBD2 matching over 12 bases. This CDR3 has 16 residues. V dropped 5 bases and J dropped 7; count of bases not matched to a gene: 9. In germline, CDR1 is WNHNN, CDR2 SYGVQD (reference sequence). CDR3 bases: TGCGCCAGCAGTTCCGGGACTAGCGGGTTTCCGAATGAGCAGTTCTTC. This encodes CASSSGTSGFPNEQFF.

This rearrangement joins TRBV30 to TRBJ1-3, with D unresolved. The CDR3 has 13 residues. V lost 0 bases and J 5 bases, leaving 8 bases between the germline ends. The germline gives CDR1 GTSNPN, CDR2 SVGIG (reference sequence). The CDR3 coding sequence is TGTGCCTGGAGTGTAAACGGGAGAAACACCATATATTTT. Translating gives CAWSVNGRNTIYF.

This chain uses TRBV18 with TRBJ2-3; 14 nucleotides line up with TRBD2. The length of the CDR3 is 16 residues. Per the germline V gene, CDR1 is KGHSH and CDR2 is LQKENI. Unmatched junction bases numbered 4, after V lost 6 bases and J lost 2 bases. The CDR3 protein is CASSQGLAGATDTQYF. The DNA for the CDR3 is TGTGCCAGCTCTCAGGGACTAGCGGGGGCCACAGATACGCAGTATTTT. Filled out from reference TRBV18 and TRBJ2-3, the complete variable domain reads NAGVMQNPRHLVRRRGQEARLRCSPMKGHSHVYWYRQLPEEGLKFMVYLQKENIIDESGMPKERFSAEFPKEGPSILRIQQVVRGDSAAYFCASSQGLAGATDTQYFGPGTRLTVL.

The table lists this clone with a few counts. CDR3 DNA sequence: TGTGCCATCCTTAGCGGGGATGAGCAGTTCTTC. Its protein product is CAILSGDEQFF. The chain has TRBV21-1 and TRBJ2-1; TRBD2 was called by the table and not checked on the DNA. TRBV21-1 is noted as a pseudogene. The CDR3 is made up of 11 amino acids.

The gene calls are TRBV6-1 and TRBJ2-5; D perhaps matches TRBD1 (6 bases). CDR3 length equals 13 residues. V lost 7 bases and J lost 2, with 11 bases in between. The V gene's germline CDR1 is MNHNS and CDR2 SASEGT. CDR3 protein: CASIKQGQETQYF. CDR3 bases: TGTGCCAGCATTAAGCAGGGGCAAGAGACCCAGTACTTC.

This clone was observed a handful of times. The chain employs TRBV9 and TRBJ1-5; 7 bases fit TRBD1. J was trimmed by 7 bases and V by 0 bases; bases with no gene match: 7. The CDR3 is 15 amino acids. Germline assignment: CDR1 SGDLS and CDR2 YYNGEE. The CDR3 loop reads CASSVGQGPGQPQHF. The CDR3 DNA sequence: TGTGCCAGCAGCGTAGGACAGGGTCCAGGGCAGCCCCAGCATTTT.

This chain joins TRBV10-2 and TRBJ2-7; D unresolved. Germline CDR1 WSHSY, CDR2 SAAADI. V dropped 6 bases and J dropped 2 bases, with 8 bases sitting between them. The CDR3 loop spans 12 amino acids. The CDR3 protein is CASRNRAYEQYF. CDR3 sequence (DNA): TGCGCCAGCAGAAACCGAGCCTACGAGCAGTACTTC.

This clone was detected once. The chain uses TRBV25-1 and TRBJ1-4; 7 positions match TRBD1. Germline loops: CDR1 MGHDK, CDR2 SYGVNS. J gave up 7 bases and V 4 bases, and 9 bases lay outside the gene matches. The CDR3 totals 15 residues. DNA of the CDR3: TGTGCCAGCAGTGCGGATAACAGGGGCGTTGAAAAACTGTTTTTT. Protein: CASSADNRGVEKLFF.

The chain links TRBV19 to TRBJ1-1; perhaps TRBD1 as D (6 bases). V lost 6 bases and J 4 bases, leaving 24 bases between the germline ends. From germline, CDR1 is LNHDA and CDR2 SQIVND (reference sequence). This CDR3 contains 17 residues. The CDR3 reads CASRPRGYGQMVTEAFF. The DNA of the CDR3 is TGTGCCAGTAGACCTCGAGGGTACGGACAGATGGTCACTGAAGCTTTCTTT.

The rearrangement uses TRBV18 and TRBJ1-2; the match to TRBD1 covers 8 bases. V shed 5 bases, J shed 0 bases, and the junction held 11 bases outside the gene matches. CDR3 length equals 17 residues. The germline CDR1 and CDR2 sequences are KGHSH and LQKENI. CDR3 in DNA: TGTGCCAGCTCAACTCCGGGACAGGCGTCCTCTAACTATGGCTACACCTTC. It encodes CASSTPGQASSNYGYTF.

V and J are TRBV18 and TRBJ1-2, with D unclear. From germline, CDR1 is KGHSH and CDR2 LQKENI. V gave up 3 bases and J gave up 4 bases, with 9 bases separating them. This CDR3 spans 13 amino acids. The CDR3 sequence: CASSPPSSYGYTF. CDR3 sequence (DNA): TGTGCCAGCTCACCTCCGAGTAGCTATGGCTACACCTTC.

This clone was seen only a few times. V and J are TRBV7-2 and TRBJ2-7; 7 nucleotides line up with TRBD1. Germline trimming cut 5 bases from V and 0 bases from J; bases unmatched to any gene: 10. The V gene's germline CDR1 is SGHTA and CDR2 FQGNSA. The CDR3 has 16 amino acids. The CDR3 region is CASSPRGGSRSYEQYF. The DNA for the CDR3 is TGTGCCAGCAGCCCACGAGGGGGCAGCCGCTCCTACGAGCAGTACTTC.

This chain links TRBV7-9 with TRBJ1-6; 7 bases map to TRBD1. CDR3 size: 16 residues. The V gene's germline CDR1 is SEHNR and CDR2 FQNEAQ (reference sequence). V shed 5 bases, J shed 2 bases, and the junction held 6 bases outside the gene matches. As DNA, the CDR3 is TGTGCCAGCAGCCCCAGGGGGAGCGCCTATAATTCACCCCTCCACTTT. The encoded protein is CASSPRGSAYNSPLHF.

The V call is TRBV5-1, the J call TRBJ1-2, with no clear D. Germline loops: CDR1 SGHRS, CDR2 YFSETQ. V dropped 2 bases and J dropped 3 bases, with 8 bases sitting between them. This CDR3 contains 13 residues. As DNA, the CDR3 is TGCGCCAGCAGCTTCACGCCAGACTATGGCTACACCTTC. This sequence encodes CASSFTPDYGYTF.

This chain connects TRBV19 to TRBJ2-7; D is unclear. Trimming took 3 bases from V and 5 from J, leaving 8 bases between them. The CDR3 covers 12 residues. Germline V gene data show CDR1 as LNHDA and CDR2 as SQIVND (reference sequence). CDR3 protein: CASSIRSNEQYF. CDR3 coding DNA: TGTGCCAGTAGTATTAGGAGCAACGAGCAGTACTTC.

A few counts support this clone. This chain uses TRBV7-8 with TRBJ1-5; 9 bases match TRBD1. Trimming at V came to 5 bases and at J to 7 bases, leaving 6 bases not matched to a gene. This CDR3 has 14 residues. Germline lookup yields CDR1 SGHVS and CDR2 FQNEAQ. CDR3 region: CASSGDRDGQPQHF. CDR3 sequence (DNA): TGTGCCAGCAGCGGGGACAGGGATGGACAGCCCCAGCATTTT.

This clone was observed once. The V and J genes are TRBV19 and TRBJ1-3; D remains unclear. Trimming took off 5 bases at V and 1 base at J, with 3 bases between the two ends. This CDR3 is built from 12 residues. Germline CDR1 is LNHDA and CDR2 is SQIVND (reference sequence). The CDR3 loop reads CASSQSGNTIYF. In DNA form, the CDR3 reads TGTGCCAGTAGTCAATCTGGAAACACCATATATTTT.

This clone was counted once. The V call is TRBV28, the J call TRBJ2-5, with 9 bases fitting TRBD2. The trim removed 4 bases at V and 4 bases at J, leaving 7 bases unmatched. The length of the CDR3 is 15 residues. Germline V lookup: CDR1 MDHEN, CDR2 SYDVKM. For the CDR3, the DNA is TGTGCCAGCAGTTCCCTGGCGGGGGGGGGAGAGACCCAGTACTTC. Residues: CASSSLAGGGETQYF.

This clone was observed a handful of times. This chain links TRBV1 with TRBJ1-3. TRBV1 is annotated as a pseudogene. The CDR3 is 17 residues long. The CDR3 loop is CTSSQDPGGSSGNTIYF. The CDR3 DNA reads as TGCACCAGCAGCCAAGATCCTGGCGGGAGCTCTGGAAACACCATATATTTT.

The chain carries TRBV7-2 and TRBJ2-1; 12 bases agree with TRBD2. The CDR3 sequence is 15 residues long. V gave up 6 bases and J gave up 5 bases; unmatched junction bases: 5. Germline V gene lookup returns CDR1 SGHTA and CDR2 FQGNSA. CDR3 DNA: TGTGCCAGCAGTTTCGGACTAGCGGGGAACAATGAGCAGTTCTTC. Residues: CASSFGLAGNNEQFF.

V and J are TRBV14 and TRBJ2-3; a weak D match, TRBD2 (5 bases). V was clipped by 4 bases and J by 8 bases, with 13 bases between them. Germline CDR1 is SGHDN and CDR2 is FVKESK. CDR3 length: 13 residues. CDR3 sequence (DNA): TGTGCCAGCAGCCTCTCACCCGGACTTACGCAGTATTTT. This gives the protein CASSLSPGLTQYF. Supplemented by reference TRBV14 and TRBJ2-3, the full variable domain reads EAGVTQFPSHSVIEKGQTVTLRCDPISGHDNLYWYRRVMGKEIKFLLHFVKESKQDESGMPNNRFLAERTGGTYSTLKVQPAELEDSGVYFCASSLSPGLTQYFGPGTRLTVL.

The V call is TRBV19, the J call TRBJ2-3; D is perhaps TRBD2 (6 bases). The CDR3 has 18 residues. CDR1 is LNHDA, CDR2 SQIVND, per germline (reference sequence). V was trimmed by 1 base and J by 2 bases, leaving 19 bases between them. CDR3 DNA: TGTGCCAGTAGTATAGGTCTTAGCGGTCCCCGCCCCACAGATACGCAGTATTTT. Translating it yields CASSIGLSGPRPTDTQYF. Full variable domain (rest looked up from reference TRBV19 and TRBJ2-3): DGGITQSPKYLFRKEGQNVTLSCEQNLNHDAMYWYRQDPGQGLRLIYYSQIVNDFQKGDIAEGYSVSREKKESFPLTVTSAQKNPTAFYLCASSIGLSGPRPTDTQYFGPGTRLTVL.

The genes are TRBV29-1 and TRBJ2-1; 15 positions match TRBD2. This CDR3 is 17 amino acids long. J gave up 1 base and V 5 bases, and 6 bases lay outside the gene matches. The V gene's germline CDR1 is SQVTM and CDR2 ANQGSEA. The CDR3 region is CSVQGLAGGKSYNEQFF. Written as DNA, the CDR3 is TGCAGCGTTCAAGGACTAGCGGGGGGGAAATCCTACAATGAGCAGTTCTTC.

The V call is TRBV30, the J call TRBJ1-1, with D perhaps matching TRBD1 (5 bases). The V end lost 1 base, the J end lost 7 bases, and 10 bases lay between the germline ends. Germline V gene sequence: CDR1 GTSNPN, CDR2 SVGIG (reference sequence). The CDR3 is 12 amino acids. The CDR3 nucleotides read TGTGCCTGGAGTGAGGGGTTCGGTGAAGCTTTCTTT. Amino acids: CAWSEGFGEAFF.